The 15 T cell receptor beta chains below were found in one sample sequenced in a study of blood T cell repertoires in COVID-19. The table came from immunoSEQ multiplex PCR; TCRdb's copy has only in-frame clones and leaves some out. The table lists roughly 220,000 clones, just over 85% of them singletons. The specimen sequenced was peripheral blood. The receptors were sampled from a man aged 25-45 years who had recovered from COVID-19.

This rearrangement joins TRBV19 to TRBJ1-1; 10 bases match TRBD1. CDR3 length equals 14 residues. V was clipped by 7 bases and J by 3 bases; unmatched bases: 5. Germline CDR1 reads LNHDA; CDR2 reads SQIVND (reference sequence). The CDR3 DNA reads as TGTGCCAGTAAATACGGACAGGGGGACACTGAAGCTTTCTTT. It yields the protein CASKYGQGDTEAFF.

The rearrangement links TRBV5-5 to TRBJ2-7; D perhaps matches TRBD2 (7 bases). Looked up from germline, CDR1 is SGHKS and CDR2 is YYEKEE (reference sequence). CDR3 length equals 18 residues. The ends were cut back, 0 bases at V and 1 base at J, with 20 bases in the middle. CDR3 bases: TGTGCCAGCAGCTTGGGCCCAGCTCGCGGGGGCTATTCCTACGAGCAGTACTTC. Encoded protein: CASSLGPARGGYSYEQYF. Together with reference TRBV5-5 and TRBJ2-7, the CDR3 gives the full variable domain: DAGVTQSPTHLIKTRGQQVTLRCSPISGHKSVSWYQQVLGQGPQFIFQYYEKEERGRGNFPDRFSARQFPNYSSELNVNALLLGDSALYLCASSLGPARGGYSYEQYFGPGTRLTVT.

This clone was found a few times. V is TRBV27 and J is TRBJ2-5; D is possibly TRBD2 (6 bases). CDR3 length equals 14 residues. The V end was cut by 3 bases, the J end by 1 base, with 9 bases between. Germline V CDR1 and CDR2: MNHEY, SMNVEV (reference sequence). CDR3 loop: CASSFVGGQETQYF. In DNA, the CDR3 is TGTGCCAGCAGTTTTGTCGGGGGCCAAGAGACCCAGTACTTC.

This chain joins TRBV6-5 and TRBJ1-1; D gene uncertain. The CDR3 is made up of 15 amino acids. V was trimmed by 6 bases and J by 7 bases, leaving 21 bases between them. CDR1 and CDR2 (germline): MNHEY, SVGAGI. CDR3 loop: CASSPMITLLGEAFF. The CDR3 DNA reads TGTGCCAGCAGCCCAATGATTACGTTACTCGGTGAAGCTTTCTTT.

The rearrangement joins TRBV19 to TRBJ1-1; 7 bases are a match to TRBD1. CDR1 and CDR2 from the germline V gene are LNHDA and SQIVND (reference sequence). The junction had 6 bases not matched to a gene; V was cut back by 5 bases and J by 3 bases. This CDR3 has 14 amino acids. CDR3 in amino acids: CASSSRGEDTEAFF. CDR3 coding DNA: TGTGCCAGTAGTTCCAGGGGGGAGGACACTGAAGCTTTCTTT.

The chain's CDR3 is CASRSRQGNSPLHF. CDR3 nucleotides: TGCGCCAGCAGGAGTCGACAGGGCAATTCACCCCTCCACTTT. This chain uses TRBV10-1 with TRBJ1-6; 7 bases are a match to TRBD1. CDR1 is WNHNN and CDR2 is SYGVQD in the germline V gene (reference sequence). J was trimmed by 7 bases and V by 6 bases; bases with no gene match: 6. This CDR3 contains 14 residues.

This clone has just one count. CDR3 region: CASSLRDEQFF. CDR3 coding DNA: TGTGCCAGCAGTCTCCGGGATGAGCAGTTCTTC. The chain couples TRBV6-5 to TRBJ2-1; no firm D call. CDR1 is MNHEY, CDR2 SVGAGI, per germline. The CDR3 spans 11 residues. The V end lost 5 bases, the J end lost 8 bases, and 7 bases lay between the germline ends.

CDR3 in amino acids: CASGTVLNEKLFF. In DNA, the CDR3 is TGCGCCAGCGGGACTGTACTTAATGAAAAACTGTTTTTT. The V call is TRBV5-1, the J call TRBJ1-4, with a tentative D call TRBD1 (5 bases). Germline CDR1 SGHRS, CDR2 YFSETQ. Trimming pared 7 bases from V and 4 bases from J, leaving 11 bases between. The CDR3 covers 13 residues.

This sequence joins TRBV5-5 and TRBJ1-2; 7 nucleotides align to TRBD1. Germline V gene data show CDR1 as SGHKS and CDR2 as YYEKEE (reference sequence). The CDR3 length is 15 residues. J gave up 4 bases and V 1 base, and 7 bases lay outside the gene matches. This CDR3 is CASSLSTQGVYGYTF. The CDR3 DNA follows: TGTGCCAGCAGCTTGAGCACGCAGGGGGTCTATGGCTACACCTTC.

This clone was seen just once. The gene calls are TRBV13 and TRBJ2-2; no reliable D call. This CDR3 has 11 amino acids. Germline V CDR1 and CDR2: PRHDT, FYEKMQ (reference sequence). V dropped 7 bases and J dropped 9 bases, with 9 bases sitting between them. The CDR3 spells CASTPGRELFF. CDR3 in DNA: TGTGCCAGCACCCCTGGCAGGGAGCTGTTTTTT.

The CDR3 is CASSLSRGRSTDTQYF. The CDR3 bases are TGTGCCAGCAGCTTATCGCGGGGGAGAAGCACAGATACGCAGTATTTT. The gene calls are TRBV7-2 and TRBJ2-3, with 7 bases lining up with TRBD2. CDR1 and CDR2 (germline): SGHTA, FQGNSA. The V segment lost 2 bases and the J segment 0 bases; nucleotides outside the gene matches: 5. This CDR3 spans 16 amino acids.

The CDR3 DNA reads TGTGCCAGCAGTTCTTTATCGCGGGGGGGCATTAATGAGCAGTTCTTC. Translating gives CASSSLSRGGINEQFF. This chain links TRBV27 with TRBJ2-1, with 9 bases identical to TRBD2. V was pared by 4 bases and J by 7 bases, with 11 bases of the junction left unmatched. The CDR3 has 16 residues. Germline V gene data show CDR1 as MNHEY and CDR2 as SMNVEV (reference sequence).

This clone has just a few counts. This chain connects TRBV3-1 (or the pseudogene TRBV3-2) to TRBJ2-5, with 7 bases lining up with TRBD1. CDR3 length: 15 residues. Looked up from germline, CDR1 is LGHDT and CDR2 is YNNKEL (reference sequence). V was clipped by 2 bases and J by 1 base; unmatched bases: 4. CDR3 nucleotides: TGTGCCAGCAGCCAACCGACAGGGACCCAAGAGACCCAGTACTTC. Its translation is CASSQPTGTQETQYF.

In its sample, this clone was seen once. The rearrangement links TRBV9 to TRBJ2-5, with D possibly matching TRBD1 (6 bases). V dropped 0 bases and J dropped 2 bases, with 17 bases sitting between them. The CDR3 is 17 residues long. Germline CDR1 SGDLS, CDR2 YYNGEE. This CDR3 reads CASSVGGLGTSQETQYF. The CDR3 nucleotides are TGTGCCAGCAGCGTAGGAGGGCTCGGGACAAGTCAAGAGACCCAGTACTTC.

The chain carries TRBV11-2 and TRBJ1-1; the match to TRBD1 covers 9 bases. There are 15 residues in the CDR3. In germline, CDR1 is SGHAT, CDR2 FQNNGV. V lost 3 bases to trimming and J lost 5 bases; unmatched junction nucleotides: 7. The CDR3 coding sequence is TGTGCCAGCAGCTTTTGGGACAGGGTTGAGACTGAAGCTTTCTTT. Translated, it gives CASSFWDRVETEAFF.